The 10 T cell receptor beta chains reported below all come from one sample, sequenced in a study of blood T cell repertoires in COVID-19. The method was immunoSEQ multiplex PCR; TCRdb's version includes in-frame clones alone and lacks a portion of them. The table includes about 81,000 clones, 80% to 90% detected once. The sequenced material came from peripheral blood. These receptor sequences come from an elderly woman with acute or convalescent COVID-19.

The rearrangement links TRBV19 to TRBJ2-3; tentatively, D is TRBD2 (6 bases). From germline, CDR1 is LNHDA and CDR2 SQIVND (reference sequence). The CDR3 sequence is 13 residues long. V gave up 1 base and J gave up 5 bases, with 7 bases separating them. CDR3 amino acids: CASSIAEGDTQYF. The CDR3 nucleotides are TGTGCCAGTAGTATAGCGGAGGGAGATACGCAGTATTTT.

This chain uses TRBV6-5 with TRBJ1-5; 8 nucleotides agree with TRBD1. CDR3 length: 14 residues. Germline loops: CDR1 MNHEY, CDR2 SVGAGI. J gave up 7 bases and V 7 bases, and 9 bases lay outside the gene matches. The CDR3 loop is CASKGQGVWQPQHF. CDR3 sequence (DNA): TGTGCCAGCAAAGGACAGGGAGTTTGGCAGCCCCAGCATTTT.

J is TRBJ2-1 and V is TRBV24-1; 7 positions agree with TRBD2. V was clipped by 7 bases and J by 7 bases; unmatched bases: 3. The CDR3 runs to 12 residues. CDR1 and CDR2 from the germline V gene are KGHDR and SFDVKD. The CDR3 bases are TGTGCCACCAGCGGGAGGAATAATGAGCAGTTCTTC. It yields the protein CATSGRNNEQFF.

This clone was counted once. This chain uses TRBV27 with TRBJ2-5; unclear D gene. The CDR3 sequence is 12 residues long. From germline, CDR1 is MNHEY and CDR2 SMNVEV (reference sequence). Trimming pared 5 bases from V and 2 bases from J, leaving 6 bases between. The CDR3 DNA is TGTGCCAGCAGTACCAGACAAGAGACCCAGTACTTC. Protein product: CASSTRQETQYF.

This clone occurred a few times. V and J are TRBV5-1 and TRBJ2-3; 7 bases line up with TRBD2. Germline CDR1 and CDR2: SGHRS and YFSETQ. This CDR3 is built from 16 residues. V gave up 0 bases and J gave up 0 bases; unmatched junction bases: 4. CDR3 coding DNA: TGCGCCAGCAGCTTGGAAGGCGGGAGAAGCACAGATACGCAGTATTTT. Its protein is CASSLEGGRSTDTQYF.

The chain recombines TRBV19 with TRBJ2-2; 7 positions match TRBD1. This CDR3 spans 16 amino acids. In germline, CDR1 is LNHDA, CDR2 SQIVND (reference sequence). With V trimmed by 9 bases and J by 0 bases, 10 bases remained unmatched. CDR3 region: CASIQRTGPNTGELFF. The CDR3 bases are TGTGCCAGCATACAGAGGACAGGACCGAACACCGGGGAGCTGTTTTTT.

This clone appeared once. The chain links TRBV14 to TRBJ2-1; TRBD2 aligns across 14 bases. V lost 5 bases to trimming and J lost 9 bases; unmatched junction nucleotides: 9. CDR1 and CDR2 (germline): SGHDN, FVKESK. This CDR3 is 16 amino acids long. CDR3 DNA: TGTGCCAGCAGCGAATTCTCCGGGACTAGCGGGAGTGAGCAGTTCTTC. Translation gives CASSEFSGTSGSEQFF. The full variable domain, rest sourced from reference TRBV14 and TRBJ2-1, is EAGVTQFPSHSVIEKGQTVTLRCDPISGHDNLYWYRRVMGKEIKFLLHFVKESKQDESGMPNNRFLAERTGGTYSTLKVQPAELEDSGVYFCASSEFSGTSGSEQFFGPGTRLTVL.

The chain has TRBV19 and TRBJ2-1; 9 bases are a match to TRBD2. V shed 4 bases and J 0 bases; nucleotides not matched to a gene: 4. The CDR3 consists of 16 residues. CDR1 and CDR2 (germline): LNHDA, SQIVND (reference sequence). CDR3 DNA sequence: TGTGCCAGTAGTACCCGACTAGCGGCCTCCTACAATGAGCAGTTCTTC. Translated, it gives CASSTRLAASYNEQFF.

The chain joins TRBV5-6 to TRBJ2-2; D may be TRBD1 (5 bases). The CDR3 is 15 amino acids. CDR1 and CDR2 (germline): SGHDT, YYEEEE. Trimming removed 1 base at V and 2 bases at J, with 9 bases between. CDR3: CASSLPRANTGELFF. The CDR3 DNA follows: TGTGCCAGCAGCTTGCCCAGGGCTAACACCGGGGAGCTGTTTTTT.

On this clone itself: One end of the junction is discordant with germline, which a read error may explain. The chain carries TRBV3-1 (or the pseudogene TRBV3-2) and TRBJ2-7; D might be TRBD2 (6 bases). The V gene's germline CDR1 is LGHDT and CDR2 YNNKEL (reference sequence). The CDR3 runs 13 residues. DNA of the CDR3: TGTGCCAGCAGCCAAGATCGCGGGACGCCCCTCCGCTTC. This codes for CASSQDRGTPLRF.